This T cell receptor (beta chain) was captured by sequencing in a study of cytomegalovirus exposure and HLA in healthy donors. Study results and limitations: Excluded were some V segments that proved indistinguishable, including TRBV6-2 and TRBV6-3. The majority of CMV-associated TCR beta chains were reported as apparently HLA-restricted in a later analysis.

Germline V gene lookup returns CDR1 SGHRS and CDR2 YFSETQ. The germline V and J ends were trimmed by 0 bases and 8 bases, with 11 bases remaining between them. The CDR3 is made up of 14 amino acids. Donors were ostensibly healthy at sampling, although undocumented immune exposures were probable. Use of 60 Vbeta and 13 Jbeta primers characterized the PCR. Generated by immunoSEQ multiplex PCR, the TCRdb table keeps only in-frame clones and is missing some. Reported are under 90,000 clones; the ten largest clones contain roughly an eighth. About this clone: Its antigen is not known.

The chain is built from TRBV5-1 and TRBJ1-4; D might be TRBD1 (5 bases). Input material: PBMCs. This clonotype originated in a man aged 50-60 years in good health and CMV-seropositive. The CDR3 nucleotides are TGCGCCAGCAGCTTGGAGTCAGGGAGGGAAAAACTGTTTTTT. It translates to CASSLESGREKLFF.